This T cell receptor beta chain appears in the sequencing data of a study of blood T cells in healthy people across ages. Trimming removed 7 bases at V and 8 bases at J, with 8 bases between. The CDR3 sequence is 11 residues long. Comments on this clonotype: Its antigen remains unidentified.

Study-level results: Naive CD4+ cells and diversity were both higher in long-lived donors than in aged donors.

Together with a sample-barcoded 5' primer, a J-beta primer mix was included in a second PCR lasting about 6 to 11 cycles. Template switching added a 12-random-nucleotide identifier to every cDNA molecule. TCRdb recomputed calls from the 5' RACE reads with MiXCR, one row per CDR3 protein. The table shows 1,100,000 or so distinct CDR3 sequences, with 45% occurring only once. V gene TRBV12-3 or TRBV12-4 combines with J gene TRBJ2-2; weak D call: TRBD2 (5 bases). The sample consisted of blood. The source is a woman aged 55 to 70 in good health. The CDR3 nucleotides are TGTGCCAGCAACGGGATGGGGGAGCTGTTTTTT. It codes for CASNGMGELFF.